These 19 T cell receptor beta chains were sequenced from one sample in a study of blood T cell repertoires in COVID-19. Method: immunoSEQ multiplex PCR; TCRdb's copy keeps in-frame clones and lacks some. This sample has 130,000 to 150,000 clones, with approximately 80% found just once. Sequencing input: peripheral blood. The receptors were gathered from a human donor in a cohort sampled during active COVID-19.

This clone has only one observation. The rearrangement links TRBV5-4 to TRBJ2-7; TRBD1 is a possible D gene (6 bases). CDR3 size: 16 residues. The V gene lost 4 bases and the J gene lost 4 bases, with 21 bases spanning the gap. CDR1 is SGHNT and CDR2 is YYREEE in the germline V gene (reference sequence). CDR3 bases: TGTGCCAGCAGCCTCCCGGGTGGACAGCCTGGTTACGAGCAGTACTTC. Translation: CASSLPGGQPGYEQYF.

In DNA form, the CDR3 reads TGTGCCAGTAGTCCCGACACTGAAGCTTTCTTT. It yields the protein CASSPDTEAFF. This sequence joins TRBV19 and TRBJ1-1; D is ambiguous. Germline CDR1 reads LNHDA; CDR2 reads SQIVND (reference sequence). CDR3 size: 11 residues. V dropped 5 bases and J dropped 3 bases, with 4 bases sitting between them.

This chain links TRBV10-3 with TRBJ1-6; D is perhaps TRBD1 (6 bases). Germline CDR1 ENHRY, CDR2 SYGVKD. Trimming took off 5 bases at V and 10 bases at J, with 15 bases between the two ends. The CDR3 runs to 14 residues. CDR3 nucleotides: TGTGCCATCAGTCAAAACAGGGAGAACTCACCCCTCCACTTT. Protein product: CAISQNRENSPLHF.

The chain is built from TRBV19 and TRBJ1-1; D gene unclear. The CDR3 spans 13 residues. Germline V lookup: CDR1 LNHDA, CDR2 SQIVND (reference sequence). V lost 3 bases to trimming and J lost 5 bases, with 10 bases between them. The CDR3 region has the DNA TGTGCCAGTAGTATGGTCGGGGAGACTGAAGCTTTCTTT. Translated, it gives CASSMVGETEAFF.

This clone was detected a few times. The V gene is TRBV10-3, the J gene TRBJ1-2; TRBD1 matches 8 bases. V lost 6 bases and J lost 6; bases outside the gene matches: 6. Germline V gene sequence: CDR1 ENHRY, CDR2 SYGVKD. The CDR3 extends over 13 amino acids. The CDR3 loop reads CAISGTGDDGYTF. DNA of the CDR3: TGTGCCATCAGCGGGACAGGAGACGATGGCTACACCTTC.

Here the CDR3 reads CASSPVDRGNSPLHF. As DNA, the CDR3 is TGTGCCAGCAGCCCCGTGGACAGGGGCAATTCACCCCTCCACTTT. The V gene is TRBV3-1 (or the pseudogene TRBV3-2), the J gene TRBJ1-6; 9 positions match TRBD1. The J segment lost 7 bases and the V segment lost 4 bases, leaving 5 bases of the junction unmatched. Germline-derived CDR1 and CDR2 are LGHDT and YNNKEL (reference sequence). The CDR3 spans 15 residues.

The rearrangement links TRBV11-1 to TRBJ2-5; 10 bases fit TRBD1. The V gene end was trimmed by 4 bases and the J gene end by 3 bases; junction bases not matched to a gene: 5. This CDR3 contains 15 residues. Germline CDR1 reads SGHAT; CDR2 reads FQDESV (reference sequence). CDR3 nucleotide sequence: TGTGCCAGCAGCTCCGCCGGGACAGGGGAAGAGACCCAGTACTTC. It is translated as CASSSAGTGEETQYF.

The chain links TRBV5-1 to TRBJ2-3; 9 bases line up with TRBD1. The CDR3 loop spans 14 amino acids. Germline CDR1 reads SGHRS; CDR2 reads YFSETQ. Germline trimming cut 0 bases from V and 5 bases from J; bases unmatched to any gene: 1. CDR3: CASSLGQGGDTQYF. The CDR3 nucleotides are TGCGCCAGCAGCTTGGGACAGGGGGGAGATACGCAGTATTTT.

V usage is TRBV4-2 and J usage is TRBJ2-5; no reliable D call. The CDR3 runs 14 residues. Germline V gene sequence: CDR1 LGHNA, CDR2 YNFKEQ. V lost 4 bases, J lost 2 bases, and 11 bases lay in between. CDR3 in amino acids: CASSPRALQETQYF. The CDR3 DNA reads TGTGCCAGCAGCCCGCGAGCACTTCAAGAGACCCAGTACTTC.

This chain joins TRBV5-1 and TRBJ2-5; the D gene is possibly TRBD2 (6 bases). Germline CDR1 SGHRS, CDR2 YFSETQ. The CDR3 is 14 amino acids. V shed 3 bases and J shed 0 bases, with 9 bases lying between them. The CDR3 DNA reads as TGCGCCAGCAGCTCCTGGGACTACCAAGAGACCCAGTACTTC. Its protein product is CASSSWDYQETQYF.

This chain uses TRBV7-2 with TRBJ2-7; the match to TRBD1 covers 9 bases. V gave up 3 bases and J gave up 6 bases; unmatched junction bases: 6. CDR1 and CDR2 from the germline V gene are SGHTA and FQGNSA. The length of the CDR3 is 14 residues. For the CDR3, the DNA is TGTGCCAGCAGCTTGCCGGGACAGGGCTTCGAGCAGTACTTC. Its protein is CASSLPGQGFEQYF. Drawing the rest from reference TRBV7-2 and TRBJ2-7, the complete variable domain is GAGVSQSPSNKVTEKGKDVELRCDPISGHTALYWYRQSLGQGLEFLIYFQGNSAPDKSGLPSDRFSAERTGGSVSTLTIQRTQQEDSAVYLCASSLPGQGFEQYFGPGTRLTVT.

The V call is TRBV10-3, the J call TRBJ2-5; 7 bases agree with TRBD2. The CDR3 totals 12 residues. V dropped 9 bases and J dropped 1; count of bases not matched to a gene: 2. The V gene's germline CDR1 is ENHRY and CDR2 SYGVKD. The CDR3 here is CAMGTTQETQYF. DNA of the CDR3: TGTGCCATGGGGACTACCCAAGAGACCCAGTACTTC.

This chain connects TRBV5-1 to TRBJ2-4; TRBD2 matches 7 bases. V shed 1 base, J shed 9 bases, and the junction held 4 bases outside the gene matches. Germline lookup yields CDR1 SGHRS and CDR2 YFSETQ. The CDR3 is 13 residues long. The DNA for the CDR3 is TGCGCCAGCAGCTTGCAAGGGGAGGGCATTCAGTACTTC. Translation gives CASSLQGEGIQYF.

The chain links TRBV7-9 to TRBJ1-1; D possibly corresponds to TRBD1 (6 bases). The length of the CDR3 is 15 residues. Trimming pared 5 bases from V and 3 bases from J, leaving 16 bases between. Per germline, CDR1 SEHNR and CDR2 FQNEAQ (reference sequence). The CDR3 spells CASSQGQILYTEAFF. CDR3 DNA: TGTGCCAGCAGCCAAGGACAGATACTTTACACTGAAGCTTTCTTT.

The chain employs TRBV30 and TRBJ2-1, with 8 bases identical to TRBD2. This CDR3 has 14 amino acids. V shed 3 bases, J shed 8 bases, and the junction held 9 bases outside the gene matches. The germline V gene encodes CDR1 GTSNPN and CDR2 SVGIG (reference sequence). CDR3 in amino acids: CAWRAGGAWDEQFF. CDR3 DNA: TGTGCCTGGAGAGCCGGGGGGGCGTGGGATGAGCAGTTCTTC. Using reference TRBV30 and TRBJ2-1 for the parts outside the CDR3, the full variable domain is SQTIHQWPATLVQPVGSPLSLECTVEGTSNPNLYWYRQAAGRGLQLLFYSVGIGQISSEVPQNLSASRPQDRQFILSSKKLLLSDSGFYLCAWRAGGAWDEQFFGPGTRLTVL.

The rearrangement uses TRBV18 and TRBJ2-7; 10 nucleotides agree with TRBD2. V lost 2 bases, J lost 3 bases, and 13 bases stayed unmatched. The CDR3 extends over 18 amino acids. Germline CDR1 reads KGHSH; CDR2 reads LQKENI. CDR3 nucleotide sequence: TGTGCCAGCTCACCATCCCCCCCTCGGACTAGCGGAAACTACGAGCAGTACTTC. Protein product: CASSPSPPRTSGNYEQYF.

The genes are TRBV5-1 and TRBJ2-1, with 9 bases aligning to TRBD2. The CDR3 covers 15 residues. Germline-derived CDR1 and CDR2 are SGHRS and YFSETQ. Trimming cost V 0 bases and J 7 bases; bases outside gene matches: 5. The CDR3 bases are TGCGCCAGCAGCTTGGGTCCTAGCGGGGTTAATGAGCAGTTCTTC. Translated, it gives CASSLGPSGVNEQFF.

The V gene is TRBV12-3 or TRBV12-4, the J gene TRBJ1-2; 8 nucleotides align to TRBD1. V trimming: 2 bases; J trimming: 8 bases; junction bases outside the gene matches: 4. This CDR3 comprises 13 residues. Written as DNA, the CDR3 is TGTGCCAGCAGTTTATCGACAGGGGACGGCTACACCTTC. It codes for CASSLSTGDGYTF.

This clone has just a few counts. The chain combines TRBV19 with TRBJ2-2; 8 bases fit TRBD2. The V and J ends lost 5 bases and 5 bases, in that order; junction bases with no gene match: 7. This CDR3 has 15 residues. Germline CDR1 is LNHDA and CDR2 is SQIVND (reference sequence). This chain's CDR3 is CASSAGTSKTGELFF. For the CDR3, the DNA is TGTGCCAGTAGTGCCGGGACTAGTAAAACCGGGGAGCTGTTTTTT. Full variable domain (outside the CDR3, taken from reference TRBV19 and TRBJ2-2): DGGITQSPKYLFRKEGQNVTLSCEQNLNHDAMYWYRQDPGQGLRLIYYSQIVNDFQKGDIAEGYSVSREKKESFPLTVTSAQKNPTAFYLCASSAGTSKTGELFFGEGSRLTVL.